These 23 T cell receptor beta chains were sequenced from one sample in a study of OX40 agonist ivuxolimab in advanced cancers. Sequencing used immunoSEQ multiplex PCR; TCRdb keeps in-frame clones, though not all of them. The sample holds under 6,500 clones, 70% to 85% seen once. This material consisted of CD4+ or CD8+ T cells sorted from blood, taken in a trial of the OX40 agonist ivuxolimab. These receptors came from an adult with an advanced solid tumor such as melanoma, head and neck, liver or kidney cancer.

V gene TRBV27 combines with J gene TRBJ1-4; D is undetermined. Germline assignment: CDR1 MNHEY and CDR2 SMNVEV (reference sequence). The CDR3 covers 13 residues. Deletions cut 2 bases from V and 11 bases from J, with 12 bases between. The CDR3 DNA is TGTGCCAGCAGTTTAACTGGGGATGGGAAACTGTTTTTT. Protein: CASSLTGDGKLFF.

V is TRBV28 and J is TRBJ1-5; possible D gene TRBD1, 5 bases. This CDR3 has 16 residues. Per the germline V gene, CDR1 is MDHEN and CDR2 is SYDVKM. Trimming cost V 7 bases and J 3 bases, with 19 bases left between them. CDR3 nucleotides: TGTGCCAGCACCCCCGGGGACGACGATTTCAATCAGCCCCAGCATTTT. Its translation is CASTPGDDDFNQPQHF. The whole variable domain, filled in from reference TRBV28 and TRBJ1-5, reads DVKVTQSSRYLVKRTGEKVFLECVQDMDHENMFWYRQDPGLGLRLIYFSYDVKMKEKGDIPEGYSVSREKKERFSLILESASTNQTSMYLCASTPGDDDFNQPQHFGDGTRLSIL.

The J gene is TRBJ2-3, the V gene TRBV5-1; possible D gene TRBD1, 6 bases. V lost 0 bases to trimming and J lost 6 bases, with 14 bases between them. This CDR3 is 15 amino acids long. Per the germline V gene, CDR1 is SGHRS and CDR2 is YFSETQ. CDR3 nucleotides: TGCGCCAGCAGCTTGGGGGGACACCTTGGGGATACGCAGTATTTT. Its protein is CASSLGGHLGDTQYF.

The CDR3 nucleotides read TGTGCCAGTAGTAGGAGCGGGGGGGAAGGGGAGACCCAGTACTTC. Protein: CASSRSGGEGETQYF. The chain has TRBV19 and TRBJ2-5; TRBD2 matches at 10 bases. Germline V CDR1 and CDR2: LNHDA, SQIVND (reference sequence). V lost 4 bases and J lost 5; bases outside the gene matches: 7. The length of the CDR3 is 15 residues. The full variable domain, rest sourced from reference TRBV19 and TRBJ2-5, is DGGITQSPKYLFRKEGQNVTLSCEQNLNHDAMYWYRQDPGQGLRLIYYSQIVNDFQKGDIAEGYSVSREKKESFPLTVTSAQKNPTAFYLCASSRSGGEGETQYFGPGTRLLVL.

The chain carries TRBV7-3 and TRBJ1-1; perhaps TRBD1 as D (5 bases). Looked up from germline, CDR1 is SGHTA and CDR2 is FQGTGA. Trimming removed 1 base at V and 0 bases at J, with 9 bases between. CDR3 size: 15 residues. The CDR3 reads CASSLNRIMNTEAFF. The CDR3 DNA reads as TGTGCCAGCAGCTTAAACAGGATTATGAACACTGAAGCTTTCTTT.

This chain uses TRBV28 with TRBJ2-7; 7 bases map to TRBD1. Per germline, CDR1 MDHEN and CDR2 SYDVKM. The junction had 7 bases not matched to a gene; V was cut back by 3 bases and J by 5 bases. The CDR3 has 14 amino acids. The chain's CDR3 is CASSLRGLSHEQYF. For the CDR3, the DNA is TGTGCCAGCAGTTTGAGGGGGCTTAGCCACGAGCAGTACTTC.

This clone was observed a handful of times. The genes are TRBV7-9 and TRBJ1-2, with 7 bases identical to TRBD1. With V trimmed by 4 bases and J by 6 bases, 2 bases remained unmatched. Germline V gives CDR1 SEHNR, CDR2 FQNEAQ (reference sequence). CDR3 length: 12 residues. The CDR3 bases are TGTGCCAGCAGCTACACAGGGGATGGCTACACCTTC. It yields the protein CASSYTGDGYTF.

The J gene is TRBJ2-7, the V gene TRBV9; TRBD2 aligns across 9 bases. The ends lost 5 bases at V and 3 bases at J; junction bases unmatched: 9. Germline V gene data show CDR1 as SGDLS and CDR2 as YYNGEE. The CDR3 spans 15 residues. The CDR3 spells CASSSSELAGYEQYF. The CDR3 coding sequence is TGTGCCAGCAGTTCCTCGGAACTAGCGGGCTACGAGCAGTACTTC.

In regard to this clone: One end of the junction does not line up with germline, which may come from a read error. The chain combines TRBV7-7 with TRBJ1-1, with D possibly matching TRBD1 (6 bases). The germline V gene encodes CDR1 SSHAT and CDR2 FNYEAQ (reference sequence). CDR3 length: 13 residues. The CDR3 sequence is CASSLSRGTEAFF. CDR3 sequence (DNA): TGTGCTAGCAGCTTGTCCAGGGGCACTGAAGCTTTCTTT.

The V gene is TRBV25-1, the J gene TRBJ2-4; TRBD1 matches at 8 bases. V trimming: 1 base; J trimming: 12 bases; junction bases outside the gene matches: 11. CDR3 length: 15 residues. Germline assignment: CDR1 MGHDK and CDR2 SYGVNS. CDR3 loop: CASSESGQGAVTQYF. CDR3 nucleotides: TGTGCCAGCAGTGAATCTGGGCAGGGGGCAGTAACTCAGTACTTC.

This clone was observed once. V and J are TRBV11-1 and TRBJ2-5, with D possibly TRBD2 on 6 matching bases. This CDR3 has 15 amino acids. Trimming pared 5 bases from V and 5 bases from J, leaving 18 bases between. Germline V lookup: CDR1 SGHAT, CDR2 FQDESV (reference sequence). The chain's CDR3 is CASSLEYTSKETQYF. In DNA, the CDR3 is TGTGCCAGCAGCCTAGAATATACTAGCAAGGAGACCCAGTACTTC.

This sequence joins TRBV10-2 and TRBJ2-1; 9 positions match TRBD1. Germline V lookup: CDR1 WSHSY, CDR2 SAAADI. V was pared by 6 bases and J by 2 bases, with 5 bases of the junction left unmatched. The CDR3 consists of 15 residues. CDR3 nucleotide sequence: TGCGCCAGCAGACCGACAGGGGGAACCTACAATGAGCAGTTCTTC. It is translated as CASRPTGGTYNEQFF.

By proportion, this clone is medium-sized (0.01 to 0.1%). The V and J genes are TRBV6-6 and TRBJ2-2; TRBD1 matches at 7 bases. Germline CDR1 is MNHNY and CDR2 is SVGAGI (reference sequence). The CDR3 has 16 amino acids. V lost 7 bases and J lost 4; bases outside the gene matches: 12. In nucleotides, the CDR3 is TGTGCCAGCACCCCTCTGACAGGGAGCAGCACCGGGGAGCTGTTTTTT. This encodes CASTPLTGSSTGELFF.

This rearrangement joins TRBV27 to TRBJ2-7, with D perhaps TRBD1 or TRBD2 (6 bases each). V lost 0 bases and J lost 6, with 18 bases in between. The length of the CDR3 is 16 residues. The V gene's germline CDR1 is MNHEY and CDR2 SMNVEV (reference sequence). The CDR3 here is CASSLSGGGTGREQYF. CDR3 bases: TGTGCCAGCAGTTTATCCGGGGGCGGGACGGGCCGCGAGCAGTACTTC.

The V gene is TRBV4-1, the J gene TRBJ2-7; D gene unclear. V shed 0 bases and J shed 3 bases, with 9 bases lying between them. CDR3 length: 14 amino acids. The germline V gene encodes CDR1 MGHRA and CDR2 YSYEKL. The CDR3 here is CASSQEGRSYEQYF. Written as DNA, the CDR3 is TGCGCCAGCAGCCAAGAAGGACGCAGCTACGAGCAGTACTTC.

The chain employs TRBV6-1 and TRBJ1-3; D not resolved. CDR3 length: 15 residues. V was clipped by 2 bases and J by 0 bases, with 8 bases between them. From germline, CDR1 is MNHNS and CDR2 SASEGT. The CDR3 protein is CASSEQEYSGNTIYF. Written as DNA, the CDR3 is TGTGCCAGCAGTGAACAGGAGTACTCTGGAAACACCATATATTTT.

The chain uses TRBV30 and TRBJ2-7; a possible D gene is TRBD2 (5 bases). Germline V gene data show CDR1 as GTSNPN and CDR2 as SVGIG (reference sequence). The CDR3 totals 14 residues. Deletions cut 1 base from V and 2 bases from J, with 12 bases between. This CDR3 reads CAWSGGSGPYEQYF. The CDR3 bases are TGTGCCTGGAGTGGCGGCAGCGGACCCTACGAGCAGTACTTC.

The chain joins TRBV28 to TRBJ1-5; possibly TRBD1 for D (5 bases). Germline values: CDR1 MDHEN, CDR2 SYDVKM. The CDR3 has 15 residues. V shed 2 bases and J shed 2 bases, with 10 bases lying between them. CDR3 region: CASSLRGRGNQPQHF. Written as DNA, the CDR3 is TGTGCCAGCAGTTTACGTGGCAGGGGCAATCAGCCCCAGCATTTT.

The chain links TRBV9 to TRBJ2-1; D not resolved. The germline gives CDR1 SGDLS, CDR2 YYNGEE. This CDR3 region has 14 residues. V lost 3 bases to trimming and J lost 4 bases, with 11 bases between them. The CDR3 loop reads CASSAGRVYNEQFF. The CDR3 region has the DNA TGTGCCAGCAGCGCAGGACGGGTTTACAATGAGCAGTTCTTC.

The V gene is TRBV27, the J gene TRBJ2-7; 12 nucleotides match TRBD2. Germline V gene data show CDR1 as MNHEY and CDR2 as SMNVEV (reference sequence). This CDR3 is built from 14 residues. The trim removed 4 bases at V and 5 bases at J, leaving 3 bases unmatched. The CDR3 DNA follows: TGTGCCAGCAGTTCGCTAGCGGGAGGGGACGAGCAGTACTTC. This codes for CASSSLAGGDEQYF.

This chain connects TRBV9 to TRBJ2-1; 10 nucleotides match TRBD2. The length of the CDR3 is 14 residues. J lost 6 bases, V lost 3 bases, and 3 bases had no gene match. Germline V lookup: CDR1 SGDLS, CDR2 YYNGEE. CDR3 sequence (DNA): TGTGCCAGCAGCGCGAGCGGGAGGGGCAATGAGCAGTTCTTC. Its translation: CASSASGRGNEQFF.

This clone has just a few counts. The CDR3 DNA reads TGTGCCAGCAGCCCACCTGACGAGGCCTACGAGCAGTACTTC. Protein product: CASSPPDEAYEQYF. The chain employs TRBV7-9 and TRBJ2-7; D is uncertain. V lost 5 bases and J lost 2, with 13 bases in between. Germline CDR1 is SEHNR and CDR2 is FQNEAQ (reference sequence). The CDR3 spans 14 residues.

This clone was detected a few times. This chain joins TRBV19 and TRBJ2-7; D remains unclear. Trimming left V 3 bases short and J 3 bases short, with 9 bases between. The CDR3 is made up of 13 amino acids. Looked up from germline, CDR1 is LNHDA and CDR2 is SQIVND (reference sequence). Written as DNA, the CDR3 is TGTGCCAGTAGTATGGCGACCGGCTACGAGCAGTACTTC. This sequence encodes CASSMATGYEQYF.